This TCR beta chain was retrieved from a study of blood T cell repertoires in COVID-19. Whole-study context: Researchers got acute and convalescent COVID-19 samples from the United States, Italy and Spain.

Method: immunoSEQ multiplex PCR; TCRdb's copy keeps in-frame clones and lacks some. The sample carries about 260,000 clones, 85% to 90% recorded once. Enrolled through a virtual design, the participants were between about 18 and 100 years of age and came from around 25 US areas. Cohort assignment relied on participant-reported clinical history. The CDR3 is 14 residues long. V was clipped by 4 bases and J by 4 bases, with 11 bases between them. Germline V gives CDR1 MNHEY, CDR2 SVGAGI. The sequenced material came from PBMCs or T cells enriched from blood (not recorded which). J is TRBJ1-5 and V is TRBV6-5; D call uncertain. This TCR was recovered from a woman aged 18-29 years who had recovered from COVID-19. CDR3 sequence reads: CASSSRSHNQPQHF. The CDR3 region has the DNA TGTGCCAGCAGTTCCAGGTCCCATAATCAGCCCCAGCATTTT.